This entry is about one T cell receptor (beta chain). This entry belongs to a study of blood T cell repertoires in COVID-19. Background on the study: From the United States, Italy and Spain came samples of acute and convalescent COVID-19. From T cells, B-cell-depleted T cells, or PBMCs came the material, which was cDNA or gDNA.

In the original workflow: Amplified reference gene primers provided the basis for estimating nucleated cell counts. Sequencing used immunoSEQ multiplex PCR; TCRdb keeps in-frame clones, though not all of them. The V and J calls and clone size are taken from that table; D and trimming were inferred from the DNA. The sample has a few hundred thousand clones; almost 85% are singletons. The germline CDR1 and CDR2 sequences are LNHDA and SQIVND (reference sequence). V gave up 5 bases and J gave up 0 bases, with 16 bases separating them. The CDR3 extends over 16 amino acids. The sequence was obtained from a human donor in a cohort sampled during active COVID-19. Sequencing was done on a sample of peripheral blood. This rearrangement joins TRBV19 to TRBJ1-2; D is undetermined. CDR3 in amino acids: CASSPRNRFTNYGYTF. CDR3 bases: TGTGCCAGTAGTCCCCGTAACCGGTTTACTAACTATGGCTACACCTTC. Filled out from reference TRBV19 and TRBJ1-2, the complete variable domain reads DGGITQSPKYLFRKEGQNVTLSCEQNLNHDAMYWYRQDPGQGLRLIYYSQIVNDFQKGDIAEGYSVSREKKESFPLTVTSAQKNPTAFYLCASSPRNRFTNYGYTFGSGTRLTVV.